Listed below are T cell receptor beta chains from one sample, sequenced in a study of CD8 T cells in Susac syndrome. TCRdb reprocessed the immunoSEQ multiplex PCR reads with MiXCR, giving one entry per CDR3 protein. The sample lists some 150,000 distinct CDR3 sequences, 95% occurring once. What was sequenced was CD4+ T cells from PBMCs. The receptors here all came from a human donor with Susac syndrome. CDR3s include the opening cysteine and the closing phenylalanine or tryptophan. Fields, in order: V gene, D gene, clone size, J gene, CDR3 protein, CDR3 DNA. The D gene is left open where the match is weak. Rows give clone size only sometimes, using once, few, many, or a class for an expanded clone.

TRBV9	TRBD2	once	TRBJ2-1	CASRPGGSGGDNEQFF	TGTGCCAGCAGACCCGGGGGTAGCGGGGGGGACAATGAGCAGTTCTTC
TRBV5-6	-	-	TRBJ2-5	CASRRRWQETQYF	TGTGCCAGCAGAAGAAGATGGCAAGAGACCCAGTACTTC
TRBV13	TRBD1	-	TRBJ2-3	CASRTGGRADTQYF	TGTGCCAGCAGGACAGGGGGCAGGGCGGATACGCAGTATTTT
TRBV12-3/TRBV12-4	TRBD1	-	TRBJ1-4	CASSTGTANEKLFF	TGTGCCAGCAGCACCGGGACAGCGAATGAAAAACTGTTTTTT
TRBV29-1	TRBD1	once	TRBJ2-2	CSAGDRATNTGELFF	TGCAGCGCTGGGGACAGGGCAACGAACACCGGGGAGCTGTTTTTT
TRBV2	TRBD1	-	TRBJ2-7	CASSAPGTGTYEQYF	TGTGCCAGCAGTGCCCCCGGGACAGGGACCTACGAGCAGTACTTC
TRBV14	-	-	TRBJ2-7	CASSQEGEQYF	TGTGCCAGCAGCCAAGAAGGTGAGCAGTACTTC
TRBV7-2	TRBD1	-	TRBJ1-1	CASSAPRGGTGSEAFF	TGTGCCAGCAGCGCGCCCCGCGGCGGGACAGGGAGTGAGGCTTTCTTT
TRBV19	TRBD2	-	TRBJ2-1	CASSISTSGGYNEQFF	TGTGCCAGTAGTATCTCGACTAGCGGGGGTTACAATGAGCAGTTCTTC
TRBV6-1	-	once	TRBJ1-1	CASSALDSMNTEAFF	TGTGCCAGCAGTGCGCTGGACAGCATGAACACTGAAGCTTTCTTT
TRBV29-1	TRBD1	-	TRBJ1-1	CSVGGQAAFF	TGCAGCGTTGGGGGACAGGCGGCTTTCTTT
TRBV3-1	-	-	TRBJ1-1	CASSQRGAEAFF	TGTGCCAGCAGCCAGCGGGGGGCCGAAGCTTTCTTT
TRBV12-3/TRBV12-4	TRBD1	-	TRBJ2-7	CASSKIRDSSYEQYF	TGTGCCAGCAGTAAAATCCGGGACAGTTCCTACGAGCAGTACTTC
TRBV20-1	-	-	TRBJ2-3	CSARGWDNTDTQFF	TGCAGTGCTAGAGGGTGGGACAACACAGATACGCAGTTTTTT
TRBV18	-	once	TRBJ1-2	CASSPGRANYGYTF	TGTGCCAGCTCACCGGGACGGGCAAACTATGGCTACACCTTC
TRBV19	TRBD1	-	TRBJ2-7	CASSTGTGVYEQYF	TGTGCCTCCTCGACCGGGACAGGGGTCTACGAGCAGTACTTC
TRBV5-1	-	-	TRBJ1-1	CASSLVQGMNTEAFF	TGCGCCAGCAGCTTGGTACAGGGCATGAACACTGAAGCTTTCTTT
TRBV6-2/TRBV6-3	TRBD1	-	TRBJ2-2	CASSSATGAPPGELFF	TGTGCCAGCAGTTCTGCGACAGGGGCCCCCCCCGGGGAGCTGTTTTTT
TRBV29-1	-	once	TRBJ2-7	CSVEGYSYEQYF	TGCAGCGTTGAGGGTTATTCCTACGAGCAGTACTTC
TRBV6-5	-	-	TRBJ1-6	CASTQAGVGSPLHF	TGTGCCAGCACCCAAGCAGGGGTTGGTTCACCCCTCCACTTT
TRBV9	-	-	TRBJ2-5	CASSLGTKETQYF	TGTGCCAGCAGCCTAGGGACCAAAGAGACCCAGTACTTC
TRBV12-2	-	-	TRBJ2-3	CASRLGDKALDTQYF	TGTGCAAGTCGCTTAGGAGACAAGGCCCTAGATACGCAGTATTTT
TRBV3-1	-	once	TRBJ1-4	CASSQVGAGAELFF	TGTGCCAGCAGCCAAGTAGGGGCCGGCGCGGAACTGTTTTTT
TRBV25-1	TRBD1	-	TRBJ2-5	CASRKSGGEETQYF	TGTGCCAGCAGGAAATCAGGGGGCGAGGAGACCCAGTACTTC
TRBV25-1	-	-	TRBJ1-2	CASSELGVDSTLYGYTF	TGTGCCAGCAGTGAACTCGGAGTGGACAGCACTTTATATGGCTACACCTTC
TRBV5-1	TRBD2	-	TRBJ2-1	CASSLRGGDQNEQFF	TGCGCCAGCAGCTTGCGGGGAGGGGACCAGAATGAGCAGTTCTTC
TRBV18	-	-	TRBJ1-1	CASSLKGDTEAFF	TGTGCCAGCTCACTGAAGGGAGACACTGAAGCTTTCTTT
TRBV25-1	-	-	TRBJ2-1	CASSEVGSAGEQFF	TGTGCCAGCAGTGAGGTAGGGTCTGCGGGAGAGCAGTTCTTC
TRBV3-1	-	-	TRBJ1-3	CASSRGGSGNTIYF	TGTGCCAGCAGCCGGGGTGGGTCTGGAAACACCATATATTTT
TRBV11-1	TRBD2	-	TRBJ2-2	CASSPRLAGLTGELFF	TGTGCCAGCAGCCCGAGACTAGCGGGGCTCACCGGGGAGCTGTTTTTT
TRBV12-3/TRBV12-4	-	-	TRBJ2-7	CASTIDNSYEQYF	TGTGCCAGCACTATAGACAACTCCTACGAGCAGTACTTC
TRBV6-5	-	once	TRBJ2-5	CASSPGGLGTQYF	TGTGCCAGCAGTCCCGGCGGACTCGGGACCCAGTACTTC
TRBV12-3/TRBV12-4	-	-	TRBJ1-1	CASSFGGIRGEAFF	TGTGCCAGCAGTTTCGGGGGAATAAGGGGTGAAGCTTTCTTT